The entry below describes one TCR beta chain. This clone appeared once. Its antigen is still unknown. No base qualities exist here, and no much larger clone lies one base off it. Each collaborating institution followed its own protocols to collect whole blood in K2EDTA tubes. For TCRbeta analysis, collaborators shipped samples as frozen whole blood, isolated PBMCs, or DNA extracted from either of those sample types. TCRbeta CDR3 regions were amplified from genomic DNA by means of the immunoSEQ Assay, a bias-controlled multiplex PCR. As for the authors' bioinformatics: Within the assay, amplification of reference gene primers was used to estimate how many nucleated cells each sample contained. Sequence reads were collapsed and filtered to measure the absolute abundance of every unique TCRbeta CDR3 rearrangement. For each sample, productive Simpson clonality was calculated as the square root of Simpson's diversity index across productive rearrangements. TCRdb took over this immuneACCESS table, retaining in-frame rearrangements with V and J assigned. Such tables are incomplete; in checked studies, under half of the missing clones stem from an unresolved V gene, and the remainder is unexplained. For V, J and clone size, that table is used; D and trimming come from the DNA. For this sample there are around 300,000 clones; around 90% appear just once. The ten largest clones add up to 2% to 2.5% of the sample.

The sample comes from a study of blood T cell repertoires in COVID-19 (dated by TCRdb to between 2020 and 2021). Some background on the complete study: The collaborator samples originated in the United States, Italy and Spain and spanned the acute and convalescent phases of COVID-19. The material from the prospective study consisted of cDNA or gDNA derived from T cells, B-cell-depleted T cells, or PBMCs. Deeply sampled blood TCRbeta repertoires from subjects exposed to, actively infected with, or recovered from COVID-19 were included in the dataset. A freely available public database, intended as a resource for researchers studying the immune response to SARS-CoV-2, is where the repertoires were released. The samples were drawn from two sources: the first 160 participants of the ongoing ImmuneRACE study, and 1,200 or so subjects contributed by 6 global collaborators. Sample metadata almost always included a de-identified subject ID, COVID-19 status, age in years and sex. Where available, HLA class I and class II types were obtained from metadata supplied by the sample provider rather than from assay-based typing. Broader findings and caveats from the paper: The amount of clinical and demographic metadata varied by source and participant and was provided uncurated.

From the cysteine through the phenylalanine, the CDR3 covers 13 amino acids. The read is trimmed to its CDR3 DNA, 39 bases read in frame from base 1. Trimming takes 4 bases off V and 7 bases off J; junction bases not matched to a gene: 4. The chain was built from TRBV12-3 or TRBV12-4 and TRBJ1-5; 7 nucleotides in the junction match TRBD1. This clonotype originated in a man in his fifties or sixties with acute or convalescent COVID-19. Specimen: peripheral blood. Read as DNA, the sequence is TGTGCCAGCAGTTCCAGGGGGGAGCAGCCCCAGCATTTT. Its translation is CASSSRGEQPQHF.